The 15 T cell receptor beta chains given below trace back to one sample, sequenced in a study of blood T cell repertoires in COVID-19. The assay was immunoSEQ multiplex PCR, and TCRdb's table has in-frame clones only and misses some. The table lists 350,000 to 400,000 clones, roughly 90% of them singletons. Material for sequencing was peripheral blood. The receptors were gathered from a woman aged 30 to 39 with COVID-19, enrolled during active disease.

The chain carries TRBV6-2 or TRBV6-3 and TRBJ1-5, with 11 bases fitting TRBD1. The length of the CDR3 is 15 residues. CDR1 MNHEY and CDR2 SVGEGT come from the germline V gene. V lost 4 bases and J lost 6; bases outside the gene matches: 5. As DNA, the CDR3 is TGTGCCAGCAGTTTCGGACAGGGGGCGGGTCAGCCCCAGCATTTT. Amino acid sequence: CASSFGQGAGQPQHF.

V and J are TRBV9 and TRBJ2-1, with D uncertain. Germline V gene sequence: CDR1 SGDLS, CDR2 YYNGEE. V lost 2 bases and J lost 8, with 17 bases in between. CDR3 length: 15 residues. The CDR3 bases are TGTGCCAGCAGCGTCGGTAGTCGAGGTCTCTATGAGCAGTTCTTC. It specifies CASSVGSRGLYEQFF.

This sequence joins TRBV4-1 and TRBJ2-1; 8 bases are shared with TRBD2. Germline V gene data show CDR1 as MGHRA and CDR2 as YSYEKL. The CDR3 covers 15 residues. The trim removed 1 base at V and 4 bases at J, leaving 3 bases unmatched. The CDR3 DNA is TGCGCCAGCAGCCAAGGACTAGCGAGTTACAATGAGCAGTTCTTC. Translation: CASSQGLASYNEQFF.

The chain is built from TRBV6-5 and TRBJ1-2, with TRBD1 matching 7 bases. Trimming removed 5 bases from V and 6 bases from J; junction bases left unmatched: 3. The CDR3 runs to 12 residues. The V gene's germline CDR1 is MNHEY and CDR2 SVGAGI. CDR3: CASSRQGHGYTF. CDR3 nucleotides: TGTGCCAGCAGTAGACAGGGTCATGGCTACACCTTC.

This chain uses TRBV5-1 with TRBJ1-1; D remains ambiguous. CDR1 is SGHRS and CDR2 is YFSETQ in the germline V gene. This CDR3 is 16 amino acids long. V shed 0 bases and J shed 0 bases, with 12 bases lying between them. In DNA, the CDR3 is TGCGCCAGCAGCTTGGATTGGGCTCAGCTGAACACTGAAGCTTTCTTT. This sequence encodes CASSLDWAQLNTEAFF. Variable domain in full (rest from reference TRBV5-1 and TRBJ1-1): KAGVTQTPRYLIKTRGQQVTLSCSPISGHRSVSWYQQTPGQGLQFLFEYFSETQRNKGNFPGRFSGRQFSNSRSEMNVSTLELGDSALYLCASSLDWAQLNTEAFFGQGTRLTVV.

The chain has TRBV5-1 and TRBJ2-1; 12 nucleotides match TRBD2. The CDR3 runs 17 residues. Germline CDR1 reads SGHRS; CDR2 reads YFSETQ. Trimming removed 1 base from V and 8 bases from J; junction bases left unmatched: 10. The CDR3 protein is CASSLLPTSGRSDEQFF. In DNA form, the CDR3 reads TGCGCCAGCAGCTTGCTCCCTACTAGCGGGAGGAGCGATGAGCAGTTCTTC. Complete variable domain (other parts from reference TRBV5-1 and TRBJ2-1): KAGVTQTPRYLIKTRGQQVTLSCSPISGHRSVSWYQQTPGQGLQFLFEYFSETQRNKGNFPGRFSGRQFSNSRSEMNVSTLELGDSALYLCASSLLPTSGRSDEQFFGPGTRLTVL.

The J gene is TRBJ2-3, the V gene TRBV9; 9 nucleotides line up with TRBD2. The CDR3 covers 16 residues. J lost 1 base, V lost 1 base, and 4 bases had no gene match. The germline V gene has CDR1 SGDLS and CDR2 YYNGEE. CDR3 in DNA: TGTGCCAGCAGCGTATGGACTAGCGACCGCACAGATACGCAGTATTTT. It codes for CASSVWTSDRTDTQYF. The full variable domain, with the rest looked up from reference TRBV9 and TRBJ2-3, is DSGVTQTPKHLITATGQRVTLRCSPRSGDLSVYWYQQSLDQGLQFLIQYYNGEERAKGNILERFSAQQFPDLHSELNLSSLELGDSALYFCASSVWTSDRTDTQYFGPGTRLTVL.

The chain combines TRBV27 with TRBJ2-1, with a weak D call TRBD1 (6 bases). This CDR3 comprises 13 residues. Looked up from germline, CDR1 is MNHEY and CDR2 is SMNVEV (reference sequence). Trimming stripped 3 bases from V and 6 bases from J, with 9 bases between. The CDR3 DNA follows: TGTGCCAGCAGTTTTTCCAGGGGCAATGAGCAGTTCTTC. Residues: CASSFSRGNEQFF.

This chain connects TRBV6-2 or TRBV6-3 to TRBJ2-2; D perhaps matches TRBD2 (6 bases). Germline CDR1 reads MNHEY; CDR2 reads SVGEGT. Trimming cost V 5 bases and J 6 bases, with 10 bases left between them. CDR3 length: 13 amino acids. The CDR3 DNA reads TGTGCCAGCAGTCGCGGGACTTCCGGGGAGCTGTTTTTT. As protein: CASSRGTSGELFF.

The rearrangement links TRBV3-1 (or the pseudogene TRBV3-2) to TRBJ2-5; 8 nucleotides match TRBD1. The CDR3 totals 18 residues. Per germline, CDR1 LGHDT and CDR2 YNNKEL (reference sequence). Trimming cost V 6 bases and J 3 bases; bases outside gene matches: 18. CDR3 sequence: CASSPTPRGRGGEETQYF. The CDR3 DNA reads as TGTGCCAGCAGTCCAACCCCCAGGGGGCGTGGCGGGGAAGAGACCCAGTACTTC.

The chain joins TRBV6-2 or TRBV6-3 to TRBJ2-5; the D gene is possibly TRBD2 (6 bases). V lost 2 bases and J 5 bases, leaving 12 bases between the germline ends. Germline CDR1 reads MNHEY; CDR2 reads SVGEGT. This CDR3 has 14 amino acids. CDR3 in amino acids: CASSYGEDGETQYF. The CDR3 bases are TGTGCCAGCAGTTACGGGGAGGATGGGGAGACCCAGTACTTC.

The chain employs TRBV25-1 and TRBJ2-2; 12 bases map to TRBD2. This CDR3 spans 15 amino acids. Trimming cost V 10 bases and J 6 bases; bases outside gene matches: 9. CDR1 MGHDK and CDR2 SYGVNS come from the germline V gene. The chain's CDR3 is CATTRLAGGSGELFF. The CDR3 bases are TGTGCCACCACGAGGCTAGCGGGAGGGTCCGGGGAGCTGTTTTTT.

The V and J genes are TRBV24-1 and TRBJ2-5; the D gene is possibly TRBD2 (6 bases). CDR3 size: 15 residues. V dropped 6 bases and J dropped 5 bases, with 18 bases sitting between them. The germline V gene encodes CDR1 KGHDR and CDR2 SFDVKD. The CDR3 reads CATSRSGVGTETQYF. CDR3 sequence (DNA): TGTGCCACCAGTAGATCGGGGGTAGGGACGGAGACCCAGTACTTC.

In this sample, this clone turned up once. The rearrangement joins TRBV11-3 to TRBJ2-3, with D maybe TRBD1 (6 bases). This CDR3 contains 14 residues. Germline V gene lookup returns CDR1 SGHNT and CDR2 YENEEA. V lost 4 bases, J lost 2 bases, and 10 bases lay in between. CDR3 sequence: CASSSGQLTDTQYF. In DNA, the CDR3 is TGTGCCAGCAGCTCAGGACAGCTCACAGATACGCAGTATTTT.

Concerning this clone: This same CDR3 is encoded by further DNA sequences in the sample. J is TRBJ2-7 and V is TRBV5-1; the match to TRBD2 covers 9 bases. With 4 bases clipped from V and 5 bases from J, the junction kept 4 bases outside the gene matches. CDR3 size: 13 residues. The germline gives CDR1 SGHRS, CDR2 YFSETQ. CDR3 sequence (DNA): TGCGCCAGCAGCCCGGGGACTAGCCACGAGCAGTACTTC. Its translation is CASSPGTSHEQYF.